The rows below give T cell receptor beta chains drawn from one sample of a study of OX40 agonist ivuxolimab in advanced cancers. Only in-frame clones appear in the TCRdb table, and some are missing; sequencing was by immunoSEQ multiplex PCR. The repertoire holds almost 35,000 clones, with around 81% as singletons. The sample consisted of CD4+ or CD8+ T cells sorted from blood, taken in a trial of the OX40 agonist ivuxolimab. The receptors come from an adult with an advanced solid tumor such as melanoma, head and neck, liver or kidney cancer. Each CDR3 is given with its conserved first and last residue. A D gene is named only where the DNA matches it firmly. Size is omitted from some rows. Given values are once, few, many or a class for expanded clones.

>.|.|TRBV7-9|TRBJ1-1
CASSLQGRDTEAFF
TGTGCCAGCAGCTTACAGGGCCGAGACACTGAAGCTTTCTTT
>.|.|TRBV6-1|TRBJ2-7
CASSVHTSTGFSYEQYF
TGTGCCAGCAGTGTCCACACTTCCACAGGGTTTTCCTACGAGCAGTACTTC
>.|.|TRBV30|TRBJ1-2
CAWTPGTKGGYTF
TGTGCCTGGACGCCAGGGACAAAGGGTGGCTACACCTTC
>.|.|TRBV13|TRBJ2-1
CASSLPPKKNEQFF
TGTGCCAGCAGCTTACCCCCAAAAAAAAATGAGCAGTTCTTC
>.|TRBD1|TRBV2|TRBJ1-5
CASSQTGGDQPQHF
TGTGCCAGCAGCCAAACAGGGGGGGATCAGCCCCAGCATTTT
>.|.|TRBV2|TRBJ2-6
CASSDQGSGANVLTF
TGTGCCAGCAGTGACCAGGGATCTGGGGCCAACGTCCTGACTTTC
>.|TRBD2|TRBV29-1|TRBJ2-1
CSVVHGGGRAYEQFF
TGCAGCGTTGTCCATGGAGGCGGGAGGGCCTATGAGCAGTTCTTC
>.|.|TRBV5-5|TRBJ2-7
CASSKEGLPSSYEQYF
TGTGCCAGCAGCAAAGAGGGACTTCCAAGCTCCTACGAGCAGTACTTC
>.|.|TRBV6-5|TRBJ2-7
CASRVDGTYEQYF
TGTGCCAGCAGGGTTGACGGGACCTACGAGCAGTACTTC
>once|.|TRBV7-6|TRBJ2-1
CASSLRPGGNNEQFF
TGTGCCAGCAGCTTAAGGCCGGGGGGCAACAATGAGCAGTTCTTC
>.|.|TRBV6-5|TRBJ2-5
CASSLGRASPLYF
TGTGCCAGCAGCTTGGGCAGGGCCTCCCCTCTGTACTTC
>.|.|TRBV28|TRBJ2-3
CASSLPRDTQYF
TGTGCCAGCAGTTTACCCCGAGATACGCAGTATTTT
>.|TRBD2|TRBV5-1|TRBJ2-1
CASSAILAPNNEQFF
TGCGCCAGCAGCGCCATACTAGCGCCCAACAATGAGCAGTTCTTC
>.|.|TRBV5-1|TRBJ2-3
CASSLVGVTDTQYF
TGCGCCAGCAGCTTGGTGGGTGTCACAGATACGCAGTATTTT
>.|TRBD1|TRBV5-1|TRBJ2-4
CASSLSTGGDKNIQYF
TGCGCCAGCAGCCTATCGACAGGGGGCGACAAAAACATTCAGTACTTC
>once|.|TRBV19|TRBJ2-3
CASSAGTTSTDTQYF
TGTGCCAGTAGTGCCGGGACGACTAGCACAGATACGCAGTATTTT
>few|TRBD1|TRBV6-6|TRBJ1-1
CASDRDRRGAFF
TGTGCCAGTGACCGGGACAGAAGGGGCGCTTTCTTT